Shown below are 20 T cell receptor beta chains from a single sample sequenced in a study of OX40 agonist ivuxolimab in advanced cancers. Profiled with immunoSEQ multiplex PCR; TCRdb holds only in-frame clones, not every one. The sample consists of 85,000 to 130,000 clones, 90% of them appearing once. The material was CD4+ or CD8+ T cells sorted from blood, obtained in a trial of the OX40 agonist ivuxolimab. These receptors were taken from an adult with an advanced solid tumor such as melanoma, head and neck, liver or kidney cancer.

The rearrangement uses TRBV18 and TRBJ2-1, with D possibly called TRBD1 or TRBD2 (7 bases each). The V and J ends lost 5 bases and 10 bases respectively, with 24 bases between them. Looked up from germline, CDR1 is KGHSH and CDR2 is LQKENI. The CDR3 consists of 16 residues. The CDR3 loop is CASSRQGGDRHVEQFF. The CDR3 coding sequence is TGTGCCAGCTCAAGACAGGGAGGGGACCGTCACGTGGAGCAGTTCTTC.

The CDR3 region has the DNA TGTGCCAGCAGTTTAAAGGGGTACGAGCAGTACTTC. This codes for CASSLKGYEQYF. The J gene is TRBJ2-7, the V gene TRBV28, with a weak D call TRBD1 (5 bases). V was cut by 2 bases and J by 4 bases, with 6 bases left in between. The CDR3 length is 12 residues. Looked up from germline, CDR1 is MDHEN and CDR2 is SYDVKM.

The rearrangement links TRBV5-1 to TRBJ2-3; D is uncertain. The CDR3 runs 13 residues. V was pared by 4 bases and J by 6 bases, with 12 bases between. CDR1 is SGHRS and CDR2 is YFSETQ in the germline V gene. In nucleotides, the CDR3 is TGCGCCAGCAGCCGTACGGTTCGGGATACGCAGTATTTT. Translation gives CASSRTVRDTQYF.

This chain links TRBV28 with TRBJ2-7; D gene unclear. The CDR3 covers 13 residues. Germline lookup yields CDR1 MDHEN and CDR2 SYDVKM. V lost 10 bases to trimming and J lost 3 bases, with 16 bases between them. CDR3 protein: CATNTASGYEQYF. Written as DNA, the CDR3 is TGTGCCACCAATACGGCCTCGGGCTACGAGCAGTACTTC.

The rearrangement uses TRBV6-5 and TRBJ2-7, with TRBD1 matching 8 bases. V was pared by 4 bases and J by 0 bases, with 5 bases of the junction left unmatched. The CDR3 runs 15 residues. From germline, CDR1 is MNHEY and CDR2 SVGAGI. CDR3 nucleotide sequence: TGTGCCAGCAGTTTCCTACAGGGGGGCTCCTACGAGCAGTACTTC. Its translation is CASSFLQGGSYEQYF.

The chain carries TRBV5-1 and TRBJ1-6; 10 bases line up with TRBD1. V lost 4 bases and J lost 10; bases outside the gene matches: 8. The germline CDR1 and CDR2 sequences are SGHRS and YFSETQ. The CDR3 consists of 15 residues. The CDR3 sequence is CASSRDRGLSSPLHF. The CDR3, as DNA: TGCGCCAGCAGCCGCGACAGGGGGCTCTCCTCACCCCTCCACTTT.

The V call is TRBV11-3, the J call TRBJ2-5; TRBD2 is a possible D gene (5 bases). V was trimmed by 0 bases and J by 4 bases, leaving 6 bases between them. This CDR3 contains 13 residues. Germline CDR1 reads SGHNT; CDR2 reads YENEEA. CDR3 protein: CASSLDGRETQYF. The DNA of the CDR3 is TGTGCCAGCAGCTTAGATGGGAGAGAGACCCAGTACTTC. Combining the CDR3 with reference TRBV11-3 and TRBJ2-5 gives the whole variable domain EAGVVQSPRYKIIEKKQPVAFWCNPISGHNTLYWYLQNLGQGPELLIRYENEEAVDDSQLPKDRFSAERLKGVDSTLKIQPAELGDSAVYLCASSLDGRETQYFGPGTRLLVL.

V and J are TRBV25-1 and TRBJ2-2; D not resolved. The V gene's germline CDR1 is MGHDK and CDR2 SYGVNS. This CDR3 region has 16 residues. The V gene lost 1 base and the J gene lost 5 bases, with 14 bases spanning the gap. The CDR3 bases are TGTGCCAGCAGTGAATCAAAAATCGGGTGGACCGGGGAGCTGTTTTTT. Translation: CASSESKIGWTGELFF.

CDR3 region: CASSLDVSSYNEQFF. The CDR3 bases are TGTGCCAGCAGCTTAGATGTGAGCTCCTACAATGAGCAGTTCTTC. The genes are TRBV7-2 and TRBJ2-1; D is undetermined. The ends were cut back, 1 base at V and 0 bases at J, with 7 bases in the middle. The CDR3 is 15 amino acids. Germline CDR1 and CDR2: SGHTA and FQGNSA. The entire variable domain, with the rest obtained from reference TRBV7-2 and TRBJ2-1, is as follows: GAGVSQSPSNKVTEKGKDVELRCDPISGHTALYWYRQSLGQGLEFLIYFQGNSAPDKSGLPSDRFSAERTGGSVSTLTIQRTQQEDSAVYLCASSLDVSSYNEQFFGPGTRLTVL.

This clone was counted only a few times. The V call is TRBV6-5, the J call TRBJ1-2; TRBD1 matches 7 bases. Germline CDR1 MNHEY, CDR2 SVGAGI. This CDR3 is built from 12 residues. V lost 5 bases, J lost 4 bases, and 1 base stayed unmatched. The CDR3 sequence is CASSRTGYGYTF. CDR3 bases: TGTGCCAGCAGTAGGACAGGCTATGGCTACACCTTC.

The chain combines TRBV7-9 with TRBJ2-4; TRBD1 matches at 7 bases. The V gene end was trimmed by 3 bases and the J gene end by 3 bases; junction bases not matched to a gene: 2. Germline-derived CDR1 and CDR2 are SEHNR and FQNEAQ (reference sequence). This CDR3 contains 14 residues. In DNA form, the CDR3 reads TGTGCCAGCAGCTTCTCAGGGGGCAAAAACATTCAGTACTTC. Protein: CASSFSGGKNIQYF.

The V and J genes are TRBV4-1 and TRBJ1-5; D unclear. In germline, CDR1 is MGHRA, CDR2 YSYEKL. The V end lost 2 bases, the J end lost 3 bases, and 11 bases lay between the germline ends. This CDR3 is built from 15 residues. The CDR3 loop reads CASSQQIRDNQPQHF. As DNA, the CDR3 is TGCGCCAGCAGCCAACAAATACGGGACAATCAGCCCCAGCATTTT.

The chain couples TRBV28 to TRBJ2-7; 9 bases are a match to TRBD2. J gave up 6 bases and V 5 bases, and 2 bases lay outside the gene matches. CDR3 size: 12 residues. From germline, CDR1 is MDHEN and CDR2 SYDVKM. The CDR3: CASSGSGSEQYF. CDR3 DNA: TGTGCCAGCAGTGGTAGCGGGAGCGAGCAGTACTTC.

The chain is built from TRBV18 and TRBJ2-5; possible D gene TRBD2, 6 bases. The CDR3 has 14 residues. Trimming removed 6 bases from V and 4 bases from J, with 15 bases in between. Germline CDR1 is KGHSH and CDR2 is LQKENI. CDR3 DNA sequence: TGTGCCAGCTCCCTTAGCGGATCCCGAGAGACCCAGTACTTC. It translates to CASSLSGSRETQYF.

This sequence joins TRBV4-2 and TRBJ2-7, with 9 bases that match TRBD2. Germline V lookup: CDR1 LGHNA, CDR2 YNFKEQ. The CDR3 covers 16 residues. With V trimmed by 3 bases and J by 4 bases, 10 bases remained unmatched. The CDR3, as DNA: TGTGCCAGCAGCCACGATCGCTTGCGGGAGGGTTACGAGCAGTACTTC. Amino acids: CASSHDRLREGYEQYF.

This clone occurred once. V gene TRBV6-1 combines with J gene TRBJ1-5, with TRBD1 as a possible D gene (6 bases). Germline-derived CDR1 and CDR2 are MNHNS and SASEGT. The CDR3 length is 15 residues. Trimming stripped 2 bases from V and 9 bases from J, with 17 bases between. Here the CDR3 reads CASSESGGRGRPQHF. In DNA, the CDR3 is TGTGCCAGCAGTGAAAGTGGGGGCAGGGGACGGCCCCAGCATTTT.

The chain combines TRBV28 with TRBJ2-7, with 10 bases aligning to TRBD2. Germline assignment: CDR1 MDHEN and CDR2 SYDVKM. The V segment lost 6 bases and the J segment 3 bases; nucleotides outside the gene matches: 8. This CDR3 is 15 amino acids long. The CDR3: CASSLTSGRLYEQYF. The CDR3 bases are TGTGCCAGCAGCTTGACTAGCGGGCGGCTCTACGAGCAGTACTTC.

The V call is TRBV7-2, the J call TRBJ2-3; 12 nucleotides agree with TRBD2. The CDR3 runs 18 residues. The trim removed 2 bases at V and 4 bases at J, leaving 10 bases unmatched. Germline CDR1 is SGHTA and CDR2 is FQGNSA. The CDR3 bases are TGTGCCAGCAGCTTATTCGCTAGCGGGAGGGGCATATCAGATACGCAGTATTTT. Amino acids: CASSLFASGRGISDTQYF.

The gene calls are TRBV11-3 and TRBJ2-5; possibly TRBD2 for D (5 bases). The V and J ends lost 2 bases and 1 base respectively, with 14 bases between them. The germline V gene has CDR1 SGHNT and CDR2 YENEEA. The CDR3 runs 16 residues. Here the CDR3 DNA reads TGTGCCAGCAGCTTAACCTCAAGGGCGGGCCAAGAGACCCAGTACTTC. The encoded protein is CASSLTSRAGQETQYF.

CDR3 DNA: TGTGCCAGCAGTTACTCTGACAGGAATGGCTACACCTTC. It specifies CASSYSDRNGYTF. The V and J genes are TRBV6-6 and TRBJ1-2; D is possibly TRBD1 (6 bases). CDR3 size: 13 residues. Per germline, CDR1 MNHNY and CDR2 SVGAGI (reference sequence). V was trimmed by 0 bases and J by 6 bases, leaving 8 bases between them.